These 3 T cell receptor beta chains were sequenced from one sample in a study of somatic mutations in cytotoxic T cells in rheumatoid arthritis. Measured with immunoSEQ multiplex PCR; TCRdb has only the in-frame clones, and not every one. The repertoire consists of 20,000 to 25,000 clones, with about 86% occurring once and the leading ten covering about 19%. The sample consisted of CD8+ T cells sorted from blood. All receptors derive from a woman aged 45 to 65 in good health.

The chain joins TRBV4-2 to TRBJ2-3; unclear D gene. This CDR3 spans 12 amino acids. Between the trimmed V and J ends, which lost 0 bases and 6 bases, there was a span of 4 bases. Germline loops: CDR1 LGHNA, CDR2 YNFKEQ. The DNA for the CDR3 is TGTGCCAGCAGCCAAGACGGGGATACGCAGTATTTT. Its protein product is CASSQDGDTQYF.

This clone rates as medium-sized. J is TRBJ1-1 and V is TRBV19; no clear D. In germline, CDR1 is LNHDA, CDR2 SQIVND (reference sequence). The CDR3 is made up of 12 amino acids. V gave up 7 bases and J gave up 4 bases, with 10 bases separating them. CDR3 in DNA: TGTGCCAGTAATGACCCCGGCACTGAAGCTTTCTTT. It specifies CASNDPGTEAFF.

V and J are TRBV6-4 and TRBJ2-1; 15 bases fit TRBD2. The CDR3 length is 17 residues. Unmatched junction bases numbered 6, after V lost 4 bases and J lost 5 bases. Germline CDR1 MRHNA, CDR2 SNTAGT. The CDR3 sequence is CASSAGTSGGPHNEQFF. The CDR3 region has the DNA TGTGCCAGCAGTGCCGGGACTAGCGGGGGGCCCCACAATGAGCAGTTCTTC.